The source of this T cell receptor (beta chain) is a study of blood T cell repertoires in COVID-19. Study-wide context: Samples of COVID-19 (acute and convalescent) were obtained from the United States, Italy and Spain.

Libraries were prepared by immunoSEQ multiplex PCR; TCRdb keeps only in-frame clonotypes and omits some of them. The sample lists 270,000 or so clones, roughly 81% seen once, with 6.6% in the top ten. It was within 2 weeks before study entry that exposed participants met a COVID-19 case. Trimming removed 1 base from V and 6 bases from J, with 10 bases in between. Germline V lookup: CDR1 LGHDT, CDR2 YNNKEL (reference sequence). The CDR3 contains 13 residues. The chain joins TRBV3-1 (or the pseudogene TRBV3-2) to TRBJ2-7; no clear D gene. The source is a woman aged 50 to 60 who had been exposed to COVID-19. The sample taken for sequencing was PBMCs or T cells enriched from blood (not recorded which). This CDR3 is CASSQGQALEQYF. CDR3 nucleotides: TGTGCCAGCAGCCAAGGGCAGGCCCTCGAGCAGTACTTC.